These 17 T cell receptor beta chains were sequenced from one sample in a study of T cells in Graves' hyperthyroidism and ophthalmopathy. Amplification yielded TCR beta CDR3 regions, with RNA transcripts as the source. Carried out on the TCR CDR3, a first-round RT-PCR used the HTBI primer set. TCRdb re-derived calls from the multiplex PCR reads in MiXCR, one entry per CDR3 protein. The repertoire holds a few hundred thousand distinct CDR3 sequences, with 14% as singletons. Sequencing input: blood. Source of these receptors: a woman between 40 and 55 years old with Graves' hyperthyroidism.

The sample holds many counts of this clonotype. This sequence joins TRBV20-1 and TRBJ2-7, with a tentative D call TRBD1 (6 bases). Trimming took off 6 bases at V and 2 bases at J, with 14 bases between the two ends. Germline-derived CDR1 and CDR2 are DFQATT and SNEGSKA (reference sequence). The length of the CDR3 is 13 residues. In DNA, the CDR3 is TGCAGTGCCCGCCGGGACATGGCCTACGAGCAGTACTTC. This codes for CSARRDMAYEQYF.

This clonotype has just a few counts. The chain is built from TRBV5-1 and TRBJ1-4; D may be TRBD1 (6 bases). Trimming took off 1 base at V and 7 bases at J, with 11 bases between the two ends. Germline CDR1 is SGHRS and CDR2 is YFSETQ. CDR3 length: 14 residues. The CDR3 is CASSLIGGGEKLFF. The CDR3, as DNA: TGCGCCAGCAGCTTGATAGGGGGAGGTGAAAAACTGTTTTTT. Complete variable domain (other parts from reference TRBV5-1 and TRBJ1-4): KAGVTQTPRYLIKTRGQQVTLSCSPISGHRSVSWYQQTPGQGLQFLFEYFSETQRNKGNFPGRFSGRQFSNSRSEMNVSTLELGDSALYLCASSLIGGGEKLFFGSGTQLSVL.

This clonotype was picked up many times. The chain joins TRBV5-1 to TRBJ2-7, with D possibly being TRBD2 (6 bases). This CDR3 has 15 residues. CDR1 and CDR2 (germline): SGHRS, YFSETQ. The ends were cut back, 0 bases at V and 3 bases at J, with 13 bases in the middle. As DNA, the CDR3 is TGCGCCAGCAGCTTGGAACCGACTAGGAACTACGAGCAGTACTTC. Protein sequence: CASSLEPTRNYEQYF.

In its sample, this clonotype was seen many times. The chain couples TRBV20-1 to TRBJ2-1, with D possibly called TRBD1 or TRBD2 (5 bases each). The CDR3 runs to 18 residues. CDR1 is DFQATT and CDR2 is SNEGSKA in the germline V gene (reference sequence). The V and J ends lost 4 bases and 5 bases respectively, with 27 bases between them. The DNA of the CDR3 is TGCAGTGCTACGACAGCAGACTACCTGGGGTATGACAACAATGAGCAGTTCTTC. Its protein is CSATTADYLGYDNNEQFF.

This clonotype turned up a few times. The rearrangement uses TRBV11-2 and TRBJ1-2; the D gene is possibly TRBD1 (6 bases). Germline CDR1 is SGHAT and CDR2 is FQNNGV. Trimming took 1 base from V and 6 from J, leaving 15 bases between them. The CDR3 is 15 amino acids. In DNA form, the CDR3 reads TGTGCCAGCAGCTTAGCCAAACAGGGCCGGGATGGCTACACCTTC. This sequence encodes CASSLAKQGRDGYTF.

This clonotype was detected a few times. The chain combines TRBV2 with TRBJ2-1; D perhaps matches TRBD2 (6 bases). Between the trimmed V and J ends, which lost 6 bases and 9 bases, there was a span of 12 bases. Germline CDR1 reads SNHLY; CDR2 reads FYNNEI. There are 12 residues in the CDR3. CDR3 nucleotides: TGTGCCAGCAGGGGAGGAGGGGTTGAGCAGTTCTTC. Translated, it gives CASRGGGVEQFF.

J is TRBJ2-6 and V is TRBV2; D is possibly TRBD1 (5 bases). The CDR3 is made up of 17 amino acids. Between the trimmed V and J ends, which lost 2 bases and 0 bases, there was a span of 11 bases. Germline V CDR1 and CDR2: SNHLY, FYNNEI. The DNA of the CDR3 is TGTGCCAGCAGTGAAAGGGGTCCCGGCTCTGGGGCCAACGTCCTGACTTTC. This sequence encodes CASSERGPGSGANVLTF.

This clonotype was counted only a few times. This clone may be a read error of a much larger clone one base away. Since the CDR3 does not end with the conserved phenylalanine or tryptophan, this likely comes from a read error. The chain carries TRBV28 and TRBJ2-7, with TRBD1 as a possible D gene (5 bases). The CDR3 extends over 14 amino acids. The germline V gene has CDR1 MDHEN and CDR2 SYDVKM. V was trimmed by 3 bases and J by 3 bases, leaving 12 bases between them. CDR3 sequence: CASSLGRSLYEQYL. For the CDR3, the DNA is TGTGCCAGCAGTTTGGGGCGGTCCCTCTACGAGCAGTACCTC.

The chain is built from TRBV7-8 and TRBJ2-7; D unresolved. Germline lookup yields CDR1 SGHVS and CDR2 FQNEAQ. V was trimmed by 0 bases and J by 2 bases, leaving 14 bases between them. The CDR3 is 16 residues long. As DNA, the CDR3 is TGTGCCAGCAGCTTAGCGGTGTCTGCGAGAACCTACGAGCAGTACTTC. This encodes CASSLAVSARTYEQYF. Together with reference TRBV7-8 and TRBJ2-7, the CDR3 gives the full variable domain: GAGVSQSPRYKVAKRGQDVALRCDPISGHVSLFWYQQALGQGPEFLTYFQNEAQLDKSGLPSDRFFAERPEGSVSTLKIQRTQQEDSAVYLCASSLAVSARTYEQYFGPGTRLTVT.

The chain recombines TRBV20-1 with TRBJ1-3; weak D call: TRBD1 (5 bases). Trimming removed 4 bases at V and 4 bases at J, with 11 bases between. Germline CDR1 and CDR2: DFQATT and SNEGSKA (reference sequence). The CDR3 has 13 residues. The CDR3 DNA reads as TGCAGTGCTAATAAAGGGGTGGGAAACACCATATATTTT. Translation: CSANKGVGNTIYF.

This clonotype was counted only a few times. The junction does not match germline at one end; this may be a read error. The chain employs TRBV7-7 and TRBJ2-5; D unclear. Germline V gives CDR1 SSHAT, CDR2 FNYEAQ (reference sequence). The CDR3 is made up of 14 amino acids. The CDR3 sequence: CASSLGPTRETQYF. The CDR3 DNA is TGTGCTAGCAGCCTTGGCCCCACACGAGAGACCCAGTACTTC.

Many counts were recorded for this clonotype. The chain has TRBV20-1 and TRBJ2-1; no reliable D call. The CDR3 consists of 13 residues. Germline V gene sequence: CDR1 DFQATT, CDR2 SNEGSKA (reference sequence). Trimming removed 6 bases from V and 8 bases from J, with 17 bases in between. The CDR3 nucleotides are TGCAGTGCCAATAGTCTAGTAGGGTATGAGCAGTTCTTC. Translating it yields CSANSLVGYEQFF.

This clonotype has ten or more counts. The chain's CDR3 is CASRGDLYEQFF. The CDR3 nucleotides are TGTGCCAGCAGGGGGGACCTGTATGAGCAGTTCTTC. The rearrangement uses TRBV12-3 or TRBV12-4 and TRBJ2-1; D is perhaps TRBD1 or TRBD2 (5 bases each). The V and J ends lost 6 bases and 8 bases respectively, with 11 bases between them. CDR3 size: 12 residues.

The table lists this clonotype with a few counts. The V gene is TRBV19, the J gene TRBJ2-3, with D tentatively TRBD1 (5 bases). The CDR3 covers 16 residues. Per germline, CDR1 LNHDA and CDR2 SQIVND (reference sequence). V dropped 5 bases and J dropped 4 bases, with 19 bases sitting between them. The CDR3 DNA follows: TGTGCCAGTAGTTTGGGTGGCGCCAAGGGGCCAGATACGCAGTATTTT. Translation gives CASSLGGAKGPDTQYF.

This clonotype was detected ten times or more. The rearrangement links TRBV6-1 to TRBJ1-1; D might be TRBD1 (5 bases). Per the germline V gene, CDR1 is MNHNS and CDR2 is SASEGT. CDR3 length equals 14 residues. Trimming pared 6 bases from V and 1 base from J, leaving 12 bases between. CDR3 nucleotides: TGTGCCAGCAGATTGGGGCGGGGGAACACTGAAGCTTTCTTT. Translated, it gives CASRLGRGNTEAFF.

This clonotype came up a few times. This rearrangement joins TRBV5-1 to TRBJ1-1, with D hard to call. Deletions cut 1 base from V and 1 base from J, with 11 bases between. This CDR3 region has 15 residues. Germline-derived CDR1 and CDR2 are SGHRS and YFSETQ. CDR3 region: CASSLNVQTNTEAFF. The CDR3 DNA reads as TGCGCCAGCAGCTTGAACGTACAGACGAACACTGAAGCTTTCTTT. Together with reference TRBV5-1 and TRBJ1-1, the CDR3 gives the full variable domain: KAGVTQTPRYLIKTRGQQVTLSCSPISGHRSVSWYQQTPGQGLQFLFEYFSETQRNKGNFPGRFSGRQFSNSRSEMNVSTLELGDSALYLCASSLNVQTNTEAFFGQGTRLTVV.

This clonotype was recorded at least ten times. This chain connects TRBV28 to TRBJ2-2; 13 nucleotides align to TRBD2. Per the germline V gene, CDR1 is MDHEN and CDR2 is SYDVKM. CDR3 length equals 18 residues. Germline trimming cut 7 bases from V and 4 bases from J; bases unmatched to any gene: 12. The CDR3 sequence is CASKTGTSGIRVTGELFF. The CDR3 coding sequence is TGTGCCAGCAAGACCGGGACTAGCGGGATTCGCGTCACCGGGGAGCTGTTTTTT.